The next 16 T cell receptor beta chains were all read from a single sample in a study of radiotherapy plus CTLA-4 blockade in lung cancer. Generated by immunoSEQ multiplex PCR, the TCRdb table keeps only in-frame clones and is missing some. Of about 51,000 clones listed, around 79% are singletons. The sequenced sample was peripheral blood, obtained from a patient treated with radiotherapy plus ipilimumab. These receptors were obtained from a human donor with non-small cell lung cancer who had a complete response to radiotherapy plus ipilimumab.

This clone turned up a few times. The chain employs TRBV21-1 and TRBJ2-1; the table's D gene call, TRBD2, was not cross checked with the DNA. TRBV21-1 is an annotated pseudogene. The CDR3 spans 17 residues. The CDR3 DNA reads as TGTGCCAGCAGCAAAGATCGGGATAGCGGGAGGTACAATGAGCAGTTCTTC. Translation: CASSKDRDSGRYNEQFF.

The J gene is TRBJ1-2, the V gene TRBV27; weak D call: TRBD1 (5 bases). The CDR3 loop spans 15 amino acids. Germline CDR1 and CDR2: MNHEY and SMNVEV (reference sequence). V lost 4 bases, J lost 6 bases, and 18 bases lay in between. CDR3 region: CASSSLQREGHGYTF. The CDR3 bases are TGTGCCAGCAGTTCCCTTCAGAGGGAGGGGCATGGCTACACCTTC.

V gene TRBV7-2 combines with J gene TRBJ2-2; 9 bases map to TRBD2. V lost 5 bases, J lost 6 bases, and 7 bases stayed unmatched. Germline CDR1 is SGHTA and CDR2 is FQGNSA. The CDR3 is made up of 15 amino acids. CDR3: CASSRGLARAGELFF. In DNA, the CDR3 is TGTGCCAGCAGCCGGGGACTAGCAAGGGCCGGGGAGCTGTTTTTT.

This clone appeared a few times. The rearrangement joins TRBV6-1 to TRBJ1-4; 9 positions agree with TRBD1. This CDR3 spans 15 amino acids. Germline CDR1 reads MNHNS; CDR2 reads SASEGT. The V gene end was trimmed by 6 bases and the J gene end by 3 bases; junction bases not matched to a gene: 5. CDR3 in amino acids: CASRSRQGANEKLFF. In DNA, the CDR3 is TGTGCCAGCAGGAGTAGACAGGGGGCTAATGAAAAACTGTTTTTT.

V usage is TRBV4-1 and J usage is TRBJ1-2; D possibly corresponds to TRBD1 (6 bases). Germline V gene lookup returns CDR1 MGHRA and CDR2 YSYEKL. Trimming shortened V by 3 bases and J by 4 bases, and 15 bases separated the two germline ends. This CDR3 is 15 amino acids long. CDR3 region: CASSHPRTVTYGYTF. In nucleotides, the CDR3 is TGCGCCAGCAGCCACCCAAGGACAGTCACCTATGGCTACACCTTC.

This chain connects TRBV5-3 to TRBJ2-5; D possibly corresponds to TRBD1 (7 bases). TRBV5-3 is treated as an ORF (open reading frame) with a function not yet certain. The V end was cut by 4 bases, the J end by 7 bases, with 17 bases between. This CDR3 has 14 residues. The CDR3 nucleotides are TGTGCCAGAAGCGTCGGGACTCCAGGGGGGACCCAGTACTTC. Translated: CARSVGTPGGTQYF.

The V gene is TRBV5-4, the J gene TRBJ2-4, with D perhaps TRBD1 (6 bases). Germline assignment: CDR1 SGHNT and CDR2 YYREEE (reference sequence). The V gene lost 4 bases and the J gene lost 0 bases, with 17 bases spanning the gap. CDR3 length equals 17 residues. CDR3 coding DNA: TGTGCCAGCAGCGATTCACACAGGGTGCTAGCCAAAAACATTCAGTACTTC. Translation gives CASSDSHRVLAKNIQYF.

The chain uses TRBV4-1 and TRBJ2-1, with 9 bases aligning to TRBD2. This CDR3 has 15 amino acids. The V gene's germline CDR1 is MGHRA and CDR2 YSYEKL. V trimming: 6 bases; J trimming: 7 bases; junction bases outside the gene matches: 10. CDR3 residues: CASSRAGGSENEQFF. CDR3 DNA: TGCGCCAGCAGTCGAGCGGGGGGTTCGGAGAATGAGCAGTTCTTC.

The chain uses TRBV10-2 and TRBJ2-1; D gene unclear. The V and J ends lost 3 bases and 8 bases respectively, with 8 bases between them. Germline V lookup: CDR1 WSHSY, CDR2 SAAADI. The CDR3 runs 12 residues. The CDR3 loop is CASSEPRDEQFF. CDR3 nucleotide sequence: TGCGCCAGCAGTGAACCCCGGGATGAGCAGTTCTTC.

In this sample, this clone turned up once. The J gene is TRBJ2-1, the V gene TRBV9; possibly TRBD1 for D (5 bases). V was shortened by 4 bases and J by 0 bases, with 8 bases between the two germline ends. CDR1 and CDR2 from the germline V gene are SGDLS and YYNGEE. The CDR3 consists of 14 residues. The CDR3 nucleotides read TGTGCCAGCAGCCCAGGGCTCTCCTACAATGAGCAGTTCTTC. It is translated as CASSPGLSYNEQFF.

The chain employs TRBV7-8 and TRBJ1-3, with D possibly being TRBD1 (5 bases). The CDR3 covers 14 residues. V shed 5 bases and J shed 0 bases, with 8 bases lying between them. Germline values: CDR1 SGHVS, CDR2 FQNEAQ. In nucleotides, the CDR3 is TGTGCCAGCAGCCTACAGGTCTCTGGAAACACCATATATTTT. Translation: CASSLQVSGNTIYF.

The chain couples TRBV5-1 to TRBJ1-4; 7 nucleotides agree with TRBD1. Germline CDR1 SGHRS, CDR2 YFSETQ. This CDR3 is 16 amino acids long. The trim removed 4 bases at V and 3 bases at J, leaving 9 bases unmatched. The CDR3 spells CASSRSTGDPNEKLFF. As DNA, the CDR3 is TGCGCCAGCAGCCGTTCAACAGGGGACCCTAATGAAAAACTGTTTTTT.

The rearrangement joins TRBV27 to TRBJ1-1, with D perhaps matching TRBD1 (5 bases). This CDR3 region has 16 residues. Germline CDR1 and CDR2: MNHEY and SMNVEV (reference sequence). V was clipped by 5 bases and J by 1 base, with 17 bases between them. CDR3 region: CASSNQLQGSNTEAFF. DNA for the CDR3: TGTGCCAGCAGTAACCAACTCCAGGGCTCGAACACTGAAGCTTTCTTT.

The chain is built from TRBV6-4 and TRBJ2-3; D possibly corresponds to TRBD1 (6 bases). Germline CDR1 reads MRHNA; CDR2 reads SNTAGT. The V end lost 3 bases, the J end lost 0 bases, and 7 bases lay between the germline ends. The CDR3 has 14 amino acids. The CDR3 sequence: CASSEGASTDTQYF. In DNA, the CDR3 is TGTGCCAGCAGTGAGGGGGCTAGCACAGATACGCAGTATTTT.

This clone was recorded once. This sequence joins TRBV6-5 and TRBJ1-2; the D is unclear. CDR1 is MNHEY, CDR2 SVGAGI, per germline. This CDR3 has 13 amino acids. V was cut by 6 bases and J by 0 bases, with 8 bases left in between. The CDR3: CASRLQTNYGYTF. The CDR3 DNA follows: TGTGCCAGCAGGCTACAGACTAACTATGGCTACACCTTC.

This clone was counted a single time. The chain employs TRBV5-1 and TRBJ2-6; the D gene is possibly TRBD1 (5 bases). CDR1 and CDR2 (germline): SGHRS, YFSETQ. The CDR3 totals 16 residues. Trimming removed 0 bases from V and 4 bases from J, with 11 bases in between. CDR3 nucleotide sequence: TGCGCCAGCAGCTTGGTACCAGGGTTCGGGGCCAACGTCCTGACTTTC. This codes for CASSLVPGFGANVLTF.